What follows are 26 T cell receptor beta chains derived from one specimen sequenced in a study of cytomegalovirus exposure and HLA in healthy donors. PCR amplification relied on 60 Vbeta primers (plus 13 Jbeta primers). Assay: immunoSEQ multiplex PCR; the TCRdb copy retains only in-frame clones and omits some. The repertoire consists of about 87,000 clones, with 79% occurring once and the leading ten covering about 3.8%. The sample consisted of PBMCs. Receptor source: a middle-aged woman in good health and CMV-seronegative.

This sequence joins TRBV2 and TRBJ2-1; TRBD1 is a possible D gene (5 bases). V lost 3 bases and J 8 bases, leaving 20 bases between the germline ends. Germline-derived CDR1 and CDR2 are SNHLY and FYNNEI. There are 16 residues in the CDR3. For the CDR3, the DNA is TGTGCCAGCAGTGACATGGGGCCTCTAAGGCTCGATGAGCAGTTCTTC. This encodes CASSDMGPLRLDEQFF.

In nucleotides, the CDR3 is TGTGCCAGCAGCCGCGGGGGACAGGGGGCTATCAATGAGCAGTTCTTC. This translates into CASSRGGQGAINEQFF. This chain uses TRBV9 with TRBJ2-1, with TRBD1 matching over 12 bases. In germline, CDR1 is SGDLS, CDR2 YYNGEE. Trimming removed 4 bases from V and 6 bases from J; junction bases left unmatched: 8. The CDR3 contains 16 residues. Drawing the rest from reference TRBV9 and TRBJ2-1, the complete variable domain is DSGVTQTPKHLITATGQRVTLRCSPRSGDLSVYWYQQSLDQGLQFLIQYYNGEERAKGNILERFSAQQFPDLHSELNLSSLELGDSALYFCASSRGGQGAINEQFFGPGTRLTVL.

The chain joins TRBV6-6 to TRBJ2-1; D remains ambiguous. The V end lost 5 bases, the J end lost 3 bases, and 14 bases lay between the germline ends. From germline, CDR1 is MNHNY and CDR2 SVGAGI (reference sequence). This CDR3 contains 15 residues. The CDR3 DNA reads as TGTGCCAGCAGTCCAGCGATTTCGGTCTACAATGAGCAGTTCTTC. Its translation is CASSPAISVYNEQFF.

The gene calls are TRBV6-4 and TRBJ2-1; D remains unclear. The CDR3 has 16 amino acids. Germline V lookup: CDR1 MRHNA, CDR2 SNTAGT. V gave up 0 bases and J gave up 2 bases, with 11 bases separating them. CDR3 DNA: TGTGCCAGCAGTGACTCAGAGCGCGTCACCTACAATGAGCAGTTCTTC. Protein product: CASSDSERVTYNEQFF.

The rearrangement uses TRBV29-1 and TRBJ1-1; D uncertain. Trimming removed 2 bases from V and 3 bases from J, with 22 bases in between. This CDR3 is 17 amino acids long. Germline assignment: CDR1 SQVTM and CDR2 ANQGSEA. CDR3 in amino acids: CSVEWATEGFVDTEAFF. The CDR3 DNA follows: TGCAGCGTTGAATGGGCGACGGAGGGATTCGTGGACACTGAAGCTTTCTTT.

Written as DNA, the CDR3 is TGCAGCGTTGGGCAGGGAAGGTACGAGCAGTACTTC. It is translated as CSVGQGRYEQYF. The chain joins TRBV29-1 to TRBJ2-7, with D possibly TRBD1 on 5 matching bases. The germline V gene has CDR1 SQVTM and CDR2 ANQGSEA. The CDR3 has 12 amino acids. V was pared by 4 bases and J by 4 bases, with 11 bases between.

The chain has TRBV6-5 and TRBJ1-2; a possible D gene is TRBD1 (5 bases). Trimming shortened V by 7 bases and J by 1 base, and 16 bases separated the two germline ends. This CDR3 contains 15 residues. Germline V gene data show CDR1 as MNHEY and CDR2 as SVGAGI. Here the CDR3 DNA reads TGTGCCAGCACCCCGGGGGTGCTAATTAACTATGGCTACACCTTC. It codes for CASTPGVLINYGYTF.

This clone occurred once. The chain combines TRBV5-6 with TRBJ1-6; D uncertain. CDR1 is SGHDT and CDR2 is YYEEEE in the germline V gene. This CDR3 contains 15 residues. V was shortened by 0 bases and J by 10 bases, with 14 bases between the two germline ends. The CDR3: CASSLDPLSGSPLHF. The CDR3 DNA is TGTGCCAGCAGCTTGGATCCCCTCTCGGGGTCACCCCTCCACTTT.

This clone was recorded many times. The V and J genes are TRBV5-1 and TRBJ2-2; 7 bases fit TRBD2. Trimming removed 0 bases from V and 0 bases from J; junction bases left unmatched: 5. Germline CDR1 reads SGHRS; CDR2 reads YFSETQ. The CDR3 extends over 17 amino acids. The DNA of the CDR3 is TGCGCCAGCAGCTTGGGGGACGGGAGGTCGAACACCGGGGAGCTGTTTTTT. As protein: CASSLGDGRSNTGELFF.

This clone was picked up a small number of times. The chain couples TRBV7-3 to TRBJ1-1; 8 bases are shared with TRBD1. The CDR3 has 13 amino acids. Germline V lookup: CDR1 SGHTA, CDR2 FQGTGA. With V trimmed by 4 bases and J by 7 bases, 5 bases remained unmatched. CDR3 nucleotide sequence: TGTGCCAGCAGCTCCCGAGGACAGGGTGAAGCTTTCTTT. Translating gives CASSSRGQGEAFF.

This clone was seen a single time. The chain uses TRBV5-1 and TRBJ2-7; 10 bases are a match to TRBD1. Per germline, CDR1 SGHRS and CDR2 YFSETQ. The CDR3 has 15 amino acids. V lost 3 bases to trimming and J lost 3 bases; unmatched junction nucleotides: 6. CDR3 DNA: TGCGCCAGCAGCTGGCCGGGACAGGGGAACTACGAGCAGTACTTC. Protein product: CASSWPGQGNYEQYF.

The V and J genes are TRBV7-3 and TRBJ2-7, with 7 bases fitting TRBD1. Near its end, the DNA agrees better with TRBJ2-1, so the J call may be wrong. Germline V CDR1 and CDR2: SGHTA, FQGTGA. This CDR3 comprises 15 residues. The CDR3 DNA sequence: TGTGCCAGCAGCCAAACCCTTGGACAGGCCAATGAGCAGTTCTTC. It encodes CASSQTLGQANEQFF.

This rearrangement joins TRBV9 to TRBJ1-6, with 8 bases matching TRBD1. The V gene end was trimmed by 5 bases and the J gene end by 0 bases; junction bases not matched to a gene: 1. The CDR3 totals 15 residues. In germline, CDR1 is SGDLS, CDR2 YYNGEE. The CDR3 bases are TGTGCCAGCAGGGACAGGGACTCCTATAATTCACCCCTCCACTTT. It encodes CASRDRDSYNSPLHF.

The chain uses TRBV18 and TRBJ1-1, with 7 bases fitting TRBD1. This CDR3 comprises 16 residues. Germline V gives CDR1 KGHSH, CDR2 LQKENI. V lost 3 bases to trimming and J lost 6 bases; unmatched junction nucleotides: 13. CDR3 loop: CASSPDKTGSLAEAFF. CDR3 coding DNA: TGTGCCAGCTCACCGGATAAGACAGGGAGTTTGGCTGAAGCTTTCTTT.

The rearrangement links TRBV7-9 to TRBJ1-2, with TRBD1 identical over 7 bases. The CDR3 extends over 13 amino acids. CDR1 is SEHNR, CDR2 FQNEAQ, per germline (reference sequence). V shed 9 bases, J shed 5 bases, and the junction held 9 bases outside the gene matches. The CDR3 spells CASETGLGYGYTF. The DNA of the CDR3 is TGTGCCAGTGAGACAGGGTTGGGGTATGGCTACACCTTC. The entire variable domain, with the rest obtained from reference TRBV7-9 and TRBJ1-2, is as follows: DTGVSQNPRHKITKRGQNVTFRCDPISEHNRLYWYRQTLGQGPEFLTYFQNEAQLEKSRLLSDRFSAERPKGSFSTLEIQRTEQGDSAMYLCASETGLGYGYTFGSGTRLTVV.

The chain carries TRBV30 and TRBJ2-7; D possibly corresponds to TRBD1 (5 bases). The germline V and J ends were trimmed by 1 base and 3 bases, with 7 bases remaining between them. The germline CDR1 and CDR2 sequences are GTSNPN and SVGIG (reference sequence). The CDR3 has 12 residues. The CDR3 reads CAWSEQGYEQYF. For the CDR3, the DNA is TGTGCCTGGAGTGAGCAGGGCTACGAGCAGTACTTC.

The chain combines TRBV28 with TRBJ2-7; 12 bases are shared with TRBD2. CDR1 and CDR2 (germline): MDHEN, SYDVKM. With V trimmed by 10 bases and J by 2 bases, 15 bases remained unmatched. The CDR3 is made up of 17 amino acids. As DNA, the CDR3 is TGTGCCACAATAGGGGGACTTGGACTAGCGGGGACCTACGAGCAGTACTTC. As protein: CATIGGLGLAGTYEQYF. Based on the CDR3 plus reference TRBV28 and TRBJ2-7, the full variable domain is DVKVTQSSRYLVKRTGEKVFLECVQDMDHENMFWYRQDPGLGLRLIYFSYDVKMKEKGDIPEGYSVSREKKERFSLILESASTNQTSMYLCATIGGLGLAGTYEQYFGPGTRLTVT.

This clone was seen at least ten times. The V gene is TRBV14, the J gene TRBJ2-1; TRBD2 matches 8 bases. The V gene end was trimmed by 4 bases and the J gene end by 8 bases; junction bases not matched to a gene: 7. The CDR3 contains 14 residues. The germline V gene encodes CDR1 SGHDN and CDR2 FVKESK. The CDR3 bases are TGTGCCAGCAGCCCTTTCGGGGGGGCCTATGAGCAGTTCTTC. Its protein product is CASSPFGGAYEQFF.

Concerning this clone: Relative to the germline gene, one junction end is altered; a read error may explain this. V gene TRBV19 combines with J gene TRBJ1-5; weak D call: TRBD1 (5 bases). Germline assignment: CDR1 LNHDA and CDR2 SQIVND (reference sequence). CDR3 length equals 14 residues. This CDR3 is CASSKEGLNQPQNF. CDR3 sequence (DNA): TGTGCCAGTAGTAAGGAGGGACTCAATCAGCCCCAGAATTTT.

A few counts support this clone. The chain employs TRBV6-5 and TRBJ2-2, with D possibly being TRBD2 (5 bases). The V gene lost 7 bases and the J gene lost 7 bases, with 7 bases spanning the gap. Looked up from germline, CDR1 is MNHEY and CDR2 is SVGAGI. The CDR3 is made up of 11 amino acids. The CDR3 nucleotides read TGTGCCAGCAACGGGAACGGGGAGCTGTTTTTT. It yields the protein CASNGNGELFF.

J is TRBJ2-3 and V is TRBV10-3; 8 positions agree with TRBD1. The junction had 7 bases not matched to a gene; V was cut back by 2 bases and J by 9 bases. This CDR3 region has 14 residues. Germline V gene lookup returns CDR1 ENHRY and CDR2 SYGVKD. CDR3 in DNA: TGTGCCATCAGTGAGGGACAGGGACGAGACACGCAGTATTTT. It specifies CAISEGQGRDTQYF.

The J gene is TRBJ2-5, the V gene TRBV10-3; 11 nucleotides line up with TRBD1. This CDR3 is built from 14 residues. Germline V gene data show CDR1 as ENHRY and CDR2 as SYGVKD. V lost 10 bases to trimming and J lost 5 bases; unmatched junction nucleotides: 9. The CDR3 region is CATMAGTGGETQYF. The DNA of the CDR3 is TGTGCCACCATGGCCGGGACAGGGGGGGAGACCCAGTACTTC.

The CDR3 region is CASGLVIGTRSYEQYF. CDR3 sequence (DNA): TGTGCTAGTGGTTTGGTAATCGGGACACGATCCTACGAGCAGTACTTC. The rearrangement links TRBV12-5 to TRBJ2-7; D possibly corresponds to TRBD1 (6 bases). The germline gives CDR1 LGHNT, CDR2 FRNRAP. This CDR3 has 16 residues. V was trimmed by 0 bases and J by 1 base, leaving 13 bases between them. The full variable domain, its missing parts supplied by reference TRBV12-5 and TRBJ2-7, is DARVTQTPRHKVTEMGQEVTMRCQPILGHNTVFWYRQTMMQGLELLAYFRNRAPLDDSGMPKDRFSAEMPDATLATLKIQPSEPRDSAVYFCASGLVIGTRSYEQYFGPGTRLTVT.

In nucleotides, the CDR3 is TGCAGCGGAGATGGCTGGGACAGGGGTTACAATGAGCAGTTCTTC. Translated, it gives CSGDGWDRGYNEQFF. V is TRBV29-1 and J is TRBJ2-1, with 10 bases lining up with TRBD1. Trimming took 7 bases from V and 4 from J; bases not matched to a gene: 10. CDR3 length: 15 amino acids. CDR1 is SQVTM and CDR2 is ANQGSEA in the germline V gene.

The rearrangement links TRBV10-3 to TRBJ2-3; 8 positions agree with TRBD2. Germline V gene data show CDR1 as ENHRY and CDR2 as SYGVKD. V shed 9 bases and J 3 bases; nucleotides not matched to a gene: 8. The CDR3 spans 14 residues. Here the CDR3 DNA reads TGTGCCATGGGGGTCGGGACTAGTACAGATACGCAGTATTTT. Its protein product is CAMGVGTSTDTQYF.

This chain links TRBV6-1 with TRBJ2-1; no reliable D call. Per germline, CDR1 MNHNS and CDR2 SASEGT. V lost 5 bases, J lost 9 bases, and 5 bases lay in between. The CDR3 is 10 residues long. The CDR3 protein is CASSSSEQFF. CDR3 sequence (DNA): TGTGCCAGCAGTAGCTCTGAGCAGTTCTTC.